This entry describes one T cell receptor (beta chain). The sample originates from a study of technical replicates of blood from a handful of donors. This CDR3 spans 14 amino acids. Germline CDR1 and CDR2: SGHRS and YFSETQ. Trimming took 0 bases from V and 7 from J; bases not matched to a gene: 2. This table comes from immunoSEQ multiplex PCR, and its TCRdb copy is limited to in-frame clones, with some not included. Of under 90,000 clones in the sample, roughly 94% were seen once. Sequenced input: T cells isolated from PBMCs. This TCR was sampled from a human donor in good health. The V gene is TRBV5-1, the J gene TRBJ2-1; the match to TRBD1 covers 9 bases. This CDR3 is CASSLDRGQNEQFF. The CDR3 DNA follows: TGCGCCAGCAGCTTGGACAGGGGGCAAAATGAGCAGTTCTTC.